This T cell receptor beta chain was identified during a study of cytomegalovirus exposure and HLA in healthy donors. Study-wide points: Accurate predictions that matched the HLA-A and HLA-B alleles of most subjects were reportedly made from TCR beta sequences.

For this clone: What it binds is not known.

Researchers ran the PCR with 60 Vbeta and 13 Jbeta primers. Only in-frame clones appear in the TCRdb table, and some are missing; sequencing was by immunoSEQ multiplex PCR. This table has around 150,000 clones, 75% to 80% appearing once. The CDR3 has 14 amino acids. Germline CDR1 and CDR2: LNHDA and SQIVND (reference sequence). V was trimmed by 8 bases and J by 3 bases, leaving 16 bases between them. Sequencing was done on a sample of PBMCs. V is TRBV19 and J is TRBJ1-1, with D tentatively TRBD1 (6 bases). The receptor comes from a woman in her 30s in good health and CMV-seronegative. The CDR3 sequence: CASQTTTGYTEAFF. CDR3 nucleotide sequence: TGTGCCAGTCAAACAACCACAGGGTACACTGAAGCTTTCTTT.